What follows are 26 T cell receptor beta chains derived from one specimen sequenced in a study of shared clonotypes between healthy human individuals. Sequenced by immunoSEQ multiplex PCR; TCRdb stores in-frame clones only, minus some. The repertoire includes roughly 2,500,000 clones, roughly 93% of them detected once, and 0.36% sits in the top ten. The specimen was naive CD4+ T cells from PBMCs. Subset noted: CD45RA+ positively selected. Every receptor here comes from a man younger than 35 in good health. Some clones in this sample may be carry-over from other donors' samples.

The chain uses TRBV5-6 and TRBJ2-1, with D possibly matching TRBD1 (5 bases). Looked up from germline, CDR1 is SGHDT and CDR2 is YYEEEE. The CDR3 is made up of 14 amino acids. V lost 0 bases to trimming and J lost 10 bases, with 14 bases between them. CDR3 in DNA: TGTGCCAGCAGCTTGGGGGGCAGGGCGAGGGAGCAGTTCTTC. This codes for CASSLGGRAREQFF.

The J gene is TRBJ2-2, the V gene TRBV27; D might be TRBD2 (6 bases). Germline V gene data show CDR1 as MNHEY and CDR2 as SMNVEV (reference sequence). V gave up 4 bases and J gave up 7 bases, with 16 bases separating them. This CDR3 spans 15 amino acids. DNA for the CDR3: TGTGCCAGCAGTTGGCGACTAGTCTCGGACGGGGAGCTGTTTTTT. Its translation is CASSWRLVSDGELFF.

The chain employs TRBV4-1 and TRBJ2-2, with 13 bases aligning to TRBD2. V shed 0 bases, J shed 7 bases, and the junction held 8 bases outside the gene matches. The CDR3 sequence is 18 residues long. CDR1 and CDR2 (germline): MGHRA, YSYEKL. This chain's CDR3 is CASSQDQGLAGDNGELFF. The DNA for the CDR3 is TGCGCCAGCAGCCAAGATCAAGGACTAGCGGGAGACAACGGGGAGCTGTTTTTT.

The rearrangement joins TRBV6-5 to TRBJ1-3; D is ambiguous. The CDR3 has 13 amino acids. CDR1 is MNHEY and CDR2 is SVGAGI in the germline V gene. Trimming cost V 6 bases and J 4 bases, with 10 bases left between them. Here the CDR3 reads CASRKTGGNTIYF. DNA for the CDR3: TGTGCCAGCAGGAAAACCGGGGGAAACACCATATATTTT.

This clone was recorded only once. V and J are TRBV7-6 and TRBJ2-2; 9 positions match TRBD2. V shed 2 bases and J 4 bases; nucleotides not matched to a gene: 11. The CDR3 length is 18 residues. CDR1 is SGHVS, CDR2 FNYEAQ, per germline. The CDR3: CASSLRRPTSGGTGELFF. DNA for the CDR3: TGTGCCAGCAGCTTAAGGCGACCGACTAGCGGTGGCACCGGGGAGCTGTTTTTT.

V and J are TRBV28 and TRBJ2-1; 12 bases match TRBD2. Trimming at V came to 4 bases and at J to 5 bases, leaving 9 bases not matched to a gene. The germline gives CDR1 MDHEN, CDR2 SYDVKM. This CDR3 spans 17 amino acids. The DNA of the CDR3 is TGTGCCAGCAGTTCGTCGACTAGCGGGAGCCTCAACAATGAGCAGTTCTTC. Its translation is CASSSSTSGSLNNEQFF.

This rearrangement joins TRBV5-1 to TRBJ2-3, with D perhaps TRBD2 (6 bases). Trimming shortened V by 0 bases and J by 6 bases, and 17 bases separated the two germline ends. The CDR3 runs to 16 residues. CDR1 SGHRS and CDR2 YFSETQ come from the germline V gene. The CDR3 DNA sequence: TGCGCCAGCAGCTTGGTTTTAGCGGTCGGGCGGGATACGCAGTATTTT. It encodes CASSLVLAVGRDTQYF.

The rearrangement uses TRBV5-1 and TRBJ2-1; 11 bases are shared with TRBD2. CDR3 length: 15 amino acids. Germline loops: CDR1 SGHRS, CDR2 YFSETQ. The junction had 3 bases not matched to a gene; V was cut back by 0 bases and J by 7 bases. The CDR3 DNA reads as TGCGCCAGCAGCTTGGCGCCTAGCGGGAGGAATGAGCAGTTCTTC. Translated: CASSLAPSGRNEQFF.

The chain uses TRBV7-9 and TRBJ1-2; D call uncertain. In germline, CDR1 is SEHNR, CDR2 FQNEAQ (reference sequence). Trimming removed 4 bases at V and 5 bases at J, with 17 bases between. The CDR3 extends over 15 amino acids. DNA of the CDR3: TGTGCCAGCAGCTACGAGGCAGCTTCTTTGTATGGCTACACCTTC. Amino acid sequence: CASSYEAASLYGYTF.

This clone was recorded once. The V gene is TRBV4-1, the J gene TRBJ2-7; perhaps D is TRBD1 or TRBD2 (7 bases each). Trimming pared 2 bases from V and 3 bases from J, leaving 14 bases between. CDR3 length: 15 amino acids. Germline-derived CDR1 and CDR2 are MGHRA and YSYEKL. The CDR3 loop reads CASSQPTGRVYEQYF. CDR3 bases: TGCGCCAGCAGCCAACCGACAGGGAGGGTCTACGAGCAGTACTTC.

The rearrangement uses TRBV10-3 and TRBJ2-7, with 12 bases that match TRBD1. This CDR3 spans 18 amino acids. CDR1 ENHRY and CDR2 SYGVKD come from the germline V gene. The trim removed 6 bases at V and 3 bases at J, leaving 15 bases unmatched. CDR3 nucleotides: TGTGCCATCAGAAGTCAGGGACAGGGGGCATACCATCACTACGAGCAGTACTTC. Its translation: CAIRSQGQGAYHHYEQYF.

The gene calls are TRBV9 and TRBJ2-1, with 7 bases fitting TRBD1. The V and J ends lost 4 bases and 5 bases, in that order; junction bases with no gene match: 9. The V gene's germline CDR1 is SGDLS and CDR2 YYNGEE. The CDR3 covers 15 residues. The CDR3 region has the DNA TGTGCCAGCAGCCGGGAAGTAGACAGGGACAATGAGCAGTTCTTC. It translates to CASSREVDRDNEQFF.

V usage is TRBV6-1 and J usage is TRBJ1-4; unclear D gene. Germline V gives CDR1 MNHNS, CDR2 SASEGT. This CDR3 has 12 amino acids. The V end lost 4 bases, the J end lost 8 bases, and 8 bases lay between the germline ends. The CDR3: CASSGPTEKLFF. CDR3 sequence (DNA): TGTGCCAGCAGTGGGCCTACCGAAAAACTGTTTTTT.

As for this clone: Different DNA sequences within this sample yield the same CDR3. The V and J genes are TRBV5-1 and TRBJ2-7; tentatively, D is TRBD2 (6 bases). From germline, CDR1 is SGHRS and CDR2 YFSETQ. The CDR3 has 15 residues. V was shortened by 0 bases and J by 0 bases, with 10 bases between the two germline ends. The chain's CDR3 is CASSLGGESSYEQYF. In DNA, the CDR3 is TGCGCCAGCAGCTTGGGCGGGGAGAGCTCCTACGAGCAGTACTTC.

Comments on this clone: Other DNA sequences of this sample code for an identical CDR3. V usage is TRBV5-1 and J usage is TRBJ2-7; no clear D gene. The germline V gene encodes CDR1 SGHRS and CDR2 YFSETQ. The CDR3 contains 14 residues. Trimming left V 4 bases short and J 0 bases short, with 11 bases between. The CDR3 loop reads CASSRTVSSYEQYF. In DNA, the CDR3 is TGCGCCAGCAGCCGGACGGTTAGCTCCTACGAGCAGTACTTC. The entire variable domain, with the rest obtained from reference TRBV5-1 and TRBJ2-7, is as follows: KAGVTQTPRYLIKTRGQQVTLSCSPISGHRSVSWYQQTPGQGLQFLFEYFSETQRNKGNFPGRFSGRQFSNSRSEMNVSTLELGDSALYLCASSRTVSSYEQYFGPGTRLTVT.

For the CDR3, the DNA is TGTGCCAGCTCTCGGACGGATCAAGAGACCCAGTACTTC. Translation gives CASSRTDQETQYF. The gene calls are TRBV18 and TRBJ2-5; D is uncertain. Trimming stripped 6 bases from V and 2 bases from J, with 10 bases between. Germline CDR1 is KGHSH and CDR2 is LQKENI. The CDR3 runs 13 residues. The complete variable domain, with remaining parts taken from reference TRBV18 and TRBJ2-5, reads NAGVMQNPRHLVRRRGQEARLRCSPMKGHSHVYWYRQLPEEGLKFMVYLQKENIIDESGMPKERFSAEFPKEGPSILRIQQVVRGDSAAYFCASSRTDQETQYFGPGTRLLVL.

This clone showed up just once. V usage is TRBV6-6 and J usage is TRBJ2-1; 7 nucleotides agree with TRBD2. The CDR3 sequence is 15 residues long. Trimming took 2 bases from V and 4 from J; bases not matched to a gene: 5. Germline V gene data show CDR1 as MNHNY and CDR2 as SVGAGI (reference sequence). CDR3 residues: CASSYGASGYNEQFF. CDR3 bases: TGTGCCAGCAGTTACGGCGCTAGCGGATACAATGAGCAGTTCTTC.

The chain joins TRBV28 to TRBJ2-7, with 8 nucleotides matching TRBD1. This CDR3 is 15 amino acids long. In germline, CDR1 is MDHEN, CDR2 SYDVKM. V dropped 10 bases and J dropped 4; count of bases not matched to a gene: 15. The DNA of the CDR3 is TGTGCCACCGCGAGTAGGGCAGGGGGCGTTTACGAGCAGTACTTC. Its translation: CATASRAGGVYEQYF.

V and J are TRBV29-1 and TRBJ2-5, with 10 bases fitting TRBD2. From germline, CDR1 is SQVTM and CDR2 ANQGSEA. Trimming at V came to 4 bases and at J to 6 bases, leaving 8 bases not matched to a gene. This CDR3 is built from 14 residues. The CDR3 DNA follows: TGCAGCGTTGTGCTAGCGGGAGCTGGAAAGACCCAGTACTTC. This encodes CSVVLAGAGKTQYF. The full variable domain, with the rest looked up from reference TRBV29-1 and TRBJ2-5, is SAVISQKPSRDICQRGTSLTIQCQVDSQVTMMFWYRQQPGQSLTLIATANQGSEATYESGFVIDKFPISRPNLTFSTLTVSNMSPEDSSIYLCSVVLAGAGKTQYFGPGTRLLVL.

This chain's CDR3 is CAWSVSGQGKLFF. The CDR3 DNA sequence: TGTGCCTGGAGTGTATCGGGACAGGGGAAATTGTTTTTT. This chain connects TRBV30 to TRBJ1-4; 10 positions agree with TRBD1. CDR1 and CDR2 (germline): GTSNPN, SVGIG (reference sequence). V was clipped by 0 bases and J by 15 bases; unmatched bases: 7. The CDR3 totals 13 residues.

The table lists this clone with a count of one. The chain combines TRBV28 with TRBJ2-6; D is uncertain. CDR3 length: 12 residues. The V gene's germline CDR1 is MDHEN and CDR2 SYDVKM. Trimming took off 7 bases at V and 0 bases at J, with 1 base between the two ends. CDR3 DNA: TGTGCCAGCAACTCTGGGGCCAACGTCCTGACTTTC. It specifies CASNSGANVLTF.

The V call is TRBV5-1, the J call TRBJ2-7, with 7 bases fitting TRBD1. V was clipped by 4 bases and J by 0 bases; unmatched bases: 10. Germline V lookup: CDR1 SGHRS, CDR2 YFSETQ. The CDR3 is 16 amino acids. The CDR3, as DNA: TGCGCCAGCAGCCCATTGACAGGGCGTAGCTCCTACGAGCAGTACTTC. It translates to CASSPLTGRSSYEQYF.

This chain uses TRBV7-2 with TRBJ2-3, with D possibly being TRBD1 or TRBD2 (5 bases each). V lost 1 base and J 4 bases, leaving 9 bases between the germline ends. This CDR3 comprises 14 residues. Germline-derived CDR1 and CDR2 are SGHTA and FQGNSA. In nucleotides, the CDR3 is TGTGCCAGCAGCTTAGATCTGGGGGCAGATACGCAGTATTTT. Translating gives CASSLDLGADTQYF. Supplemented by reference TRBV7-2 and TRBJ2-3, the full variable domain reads GAGVSQSPSNKVTEKGKDVELRCDPISGHTALYWYRQSLGQGLEFLIYFQGNSAPDKSGLPSDRFSAERTGGSVSTLTIQRTQQEDSAVYLCASSLDLGADTQYFGPGTRLTVL.

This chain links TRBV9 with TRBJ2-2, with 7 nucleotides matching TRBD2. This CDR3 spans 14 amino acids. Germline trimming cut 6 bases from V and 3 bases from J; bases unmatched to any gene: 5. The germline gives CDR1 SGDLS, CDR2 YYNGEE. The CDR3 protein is CASKRLADTGELFF. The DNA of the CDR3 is TGTGCCAGCAAAAGGCTAGCGGACACCGGGGAGCTGTTTTTT.

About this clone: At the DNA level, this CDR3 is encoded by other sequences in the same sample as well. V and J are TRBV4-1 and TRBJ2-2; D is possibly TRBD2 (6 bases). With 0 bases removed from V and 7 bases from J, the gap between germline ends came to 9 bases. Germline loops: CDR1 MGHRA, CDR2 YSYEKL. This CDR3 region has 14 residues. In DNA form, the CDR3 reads TGCGCCAGCAGCCAAGATGGGGGAGGCGGGGAGCTGTTTTTT. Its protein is CASSQDGGGGELFF.

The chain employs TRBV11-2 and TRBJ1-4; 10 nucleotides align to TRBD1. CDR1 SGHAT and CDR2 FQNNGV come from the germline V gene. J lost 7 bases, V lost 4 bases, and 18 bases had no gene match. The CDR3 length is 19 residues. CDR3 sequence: CASSYVPGQGLFGGEKLFF. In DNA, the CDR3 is TGTGCCAGCAGCTATGTACCGGGACAGGGGCTCTTTGGGGGTGAAAAACTGTTTTTT.